This T cell receptor beta chain was sequenced during a study of cytomegalovirus exposure and HLA in healthy donors. The protocol was immunoSEQ multiplex PCR, while the TCRdb copy is restricted to in-frame clones and leaves out a portion. The data contain a few hundred thousand clones, 90% of them singletons. Separation from the approximately 720-subject first cohort characterized the roughly 130-subject validation cohort, to which the donors belonged. CDR3 length: 17 amino acids. Germline CDR1 and CDR2: LGHNA and YSLEER. Losses at the gene ends were 4 bases for V and 0 bases for J; bases not matched to a gene: 7.

The sequence was collected from a woman between 18 and 30 years old in good health and CMV-seronegative. The V and J genes are TRBV4-3 and TRBJ2-7, with TRBD1 identical over 12 bases. The sequenced sample was PBMCs. CDR3 sequence reads: CASSRGTGGFSSYEQYF. The CDR3 nucleotides read TGCGCCAGCAGCCGCGGGACAGGGGGCTTTAGCTCCTACGAGCAGTACTTC.